This T cell receptor beta chain was captured by sequencing in a study of graft-versus-host responses after intestinal transplantation. In this sample, this clone turned up once. What it binds is unknown. Clones were sequenced by immunoSEQ multiplex PCR, and TCRdb holds only the in-frame ones, with some missing. The sample records 25,000 to 35,000 clones, about 85% being singletons. Overall study findings and caveats: The presence of high graft-versus-host to host-versus-graft clonal ratios in allografts characterized patients with graft-donor T cell macrochimerism. Early after transplant, HvG clones declined as circulating GvH clones peaked.

CDR1 LNHDA and CDR2 SQIVND come from the germline V gene (reference sequence). The CDR3 consists of 15 residues. V shed 11 bases, J shed 4 bases, and the junction held 11 bases outside the gene matches. This specimen consisted of PBMCs, obtained around 460 days after intestinal transplantation. The sequence came from a human patient who received an intestinal transplant, so some T cells may come from the graft donor. The chain recombines TRBV19 with TRBJ2-1; the match to TRBD2 covers 10 bases. CDR3 sequence (DNA): TGTGCCGGGGAGGCAAGGACTAGCGGATACAATGAGCAGTTCTTC. Protein product: CAGEARTSGYNEQFF.